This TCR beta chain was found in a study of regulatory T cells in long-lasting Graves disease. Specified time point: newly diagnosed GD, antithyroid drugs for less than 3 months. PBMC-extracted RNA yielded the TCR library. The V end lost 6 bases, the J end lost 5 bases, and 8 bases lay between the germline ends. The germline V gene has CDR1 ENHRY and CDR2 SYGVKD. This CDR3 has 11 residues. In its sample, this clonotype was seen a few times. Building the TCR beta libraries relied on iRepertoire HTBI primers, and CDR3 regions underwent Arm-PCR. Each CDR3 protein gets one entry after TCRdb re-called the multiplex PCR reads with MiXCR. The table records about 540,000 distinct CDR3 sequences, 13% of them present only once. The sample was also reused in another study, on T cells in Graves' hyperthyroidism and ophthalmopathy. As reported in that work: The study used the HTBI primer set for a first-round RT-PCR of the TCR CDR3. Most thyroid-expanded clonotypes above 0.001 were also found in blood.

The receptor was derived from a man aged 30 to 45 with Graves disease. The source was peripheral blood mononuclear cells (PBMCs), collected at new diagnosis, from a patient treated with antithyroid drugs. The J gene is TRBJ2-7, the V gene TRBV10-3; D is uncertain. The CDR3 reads CAISEIDEQYF. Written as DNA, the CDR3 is TGTGCCATCAGCGAGATCGACGAGCAGTACTTC.